The present TCR beta chain was sequenced within a study of T cell responses to AZD1222 COVID-19 vaccine. Germline V gives CDR1 LNHDA, CDR2 SQIVND (reference sequence). This CDR3 region has 13 residues. V was shortened by 6 bases and J by 0 bases, with 8 bases between the two germline ends. Profiling relied on immunoSEQ multiplex PCR, and the TCRdb table lists in-frame clones only, not all of them. Of roughly 150,000 clones listed, approximately 90% are singletons. The sample was peripheral blood, taken 28 days after the second AZD1222 dose. The chain is built from TRBV19 and TRBJ1-1; D ambiguous. This clonotype originated in an adult who received the AZD1222 COVID-19 vaccine. The CDR3 DNA sequence: TGTGCCAGTAGGGGTAGAATGAACACTGAAGCTTTCTTT. This gives the protein CASRGRMNTEAFF.